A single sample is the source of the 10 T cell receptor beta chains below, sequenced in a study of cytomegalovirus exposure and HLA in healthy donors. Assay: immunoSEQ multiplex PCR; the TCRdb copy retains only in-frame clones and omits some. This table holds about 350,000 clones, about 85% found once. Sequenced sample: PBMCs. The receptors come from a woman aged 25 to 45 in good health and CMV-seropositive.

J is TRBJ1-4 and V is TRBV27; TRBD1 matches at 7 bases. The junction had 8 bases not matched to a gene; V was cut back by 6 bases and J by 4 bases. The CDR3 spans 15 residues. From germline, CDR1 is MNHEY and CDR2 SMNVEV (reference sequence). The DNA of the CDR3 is TGTGCCAGCAGCTTACAGGGGCTCAGTAATGAAAAACTGTTTTTT. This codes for CASSLQGLSNEKLFF.

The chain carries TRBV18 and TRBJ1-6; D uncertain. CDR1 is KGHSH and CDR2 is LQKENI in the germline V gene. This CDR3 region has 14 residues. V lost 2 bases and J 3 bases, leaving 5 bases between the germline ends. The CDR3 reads CASSPDLYNSPLHF. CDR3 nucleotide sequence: TGTGCCAGCTCACCAGACCTCTATAATTCACCCCTCCACTTT.

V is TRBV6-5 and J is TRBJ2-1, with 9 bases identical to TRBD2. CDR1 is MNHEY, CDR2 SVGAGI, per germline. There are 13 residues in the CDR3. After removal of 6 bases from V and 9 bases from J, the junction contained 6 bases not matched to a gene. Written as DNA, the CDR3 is TGTGCCAGCAGCCCGGGACTAGCACGTGAGCAGTTCTTC. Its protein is CASSPGLAREQFF.

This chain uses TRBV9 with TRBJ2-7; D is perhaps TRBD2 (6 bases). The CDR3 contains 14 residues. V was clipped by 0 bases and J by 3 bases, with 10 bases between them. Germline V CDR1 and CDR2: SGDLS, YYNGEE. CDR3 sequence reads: CASSVAAGSYEQYF. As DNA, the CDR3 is TGTGCCAGCAGCGTAGCGGCGGGGAGCTACGAGCAGTACTTC. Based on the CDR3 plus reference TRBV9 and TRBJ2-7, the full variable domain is DSGVTQTPKHLITATGQRVTLRCSPRSGDLSVYWYQQSLDQGLQFLIQYYNGEERAKGNILERFSAQQFPDLHSELNLSSLELGDSALYFCASSVAAGSYEQYFGPGTRLTVT.

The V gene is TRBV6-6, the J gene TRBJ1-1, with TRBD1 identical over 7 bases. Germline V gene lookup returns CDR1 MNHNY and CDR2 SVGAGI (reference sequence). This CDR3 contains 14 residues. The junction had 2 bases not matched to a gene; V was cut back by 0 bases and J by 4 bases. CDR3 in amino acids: CASSYSTGATEAFF. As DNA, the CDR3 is TGTGCCAGCAGTTACTCAACAGGGGCCACTGAAGCTTTCTTT.

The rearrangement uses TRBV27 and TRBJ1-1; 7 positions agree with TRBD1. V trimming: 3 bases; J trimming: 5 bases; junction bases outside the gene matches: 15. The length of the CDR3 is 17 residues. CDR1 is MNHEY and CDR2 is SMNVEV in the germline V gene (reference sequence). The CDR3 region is CASSLGWQGVRGTEAFF. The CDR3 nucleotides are TGTGCCAGCAGTTTGGGTTGGCAGGGGGTTAGGGGGACTGAAGCTTTCTTT.

The CDR3 region is CASSPTGGGYTF. CDR3 nucleotides: TGTGCCAGCAGCCCGACAGGAGGTGGCTACACCTTC. The V call is TRBV11-2, the J call TRBJ1-2; TRBD1 is a possible D gene (6 bases). The CDR3 extends over 12 amino acids. Germline loops: CDR1 SGHAT, CDR2 FQNNGV. The germline V and J ends were trimmed by 5 bases and 7 bases, with 11 bases remaining between them.

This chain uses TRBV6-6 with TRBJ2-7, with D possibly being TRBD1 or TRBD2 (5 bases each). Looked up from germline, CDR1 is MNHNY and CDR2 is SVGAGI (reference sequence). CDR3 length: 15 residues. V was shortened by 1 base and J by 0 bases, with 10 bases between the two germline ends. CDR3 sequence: CASSYYSGTSYEQYF. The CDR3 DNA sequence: TGTGCCAGCAGTTACTATTCGGGGACCTCCTACGAGCAGTACTTC.

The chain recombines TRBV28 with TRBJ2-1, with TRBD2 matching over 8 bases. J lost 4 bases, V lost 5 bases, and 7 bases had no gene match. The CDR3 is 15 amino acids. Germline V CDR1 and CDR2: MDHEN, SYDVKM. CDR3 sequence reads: CASSTTGGFYNEQFF. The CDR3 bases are TGTGCCAGCAGTACCACGGGGGGGTTTTACAATGAGCAGTTCTTC.

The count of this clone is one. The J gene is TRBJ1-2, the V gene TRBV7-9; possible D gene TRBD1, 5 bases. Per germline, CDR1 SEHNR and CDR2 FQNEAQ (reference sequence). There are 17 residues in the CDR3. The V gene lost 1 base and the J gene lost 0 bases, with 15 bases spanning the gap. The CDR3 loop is CASSLVQGLLANYGYTF. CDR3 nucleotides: TGTGCCAGCAGCTTAGTCCAGGGTCTCCTAGCTAACTATGGCTACACCTTC.